This entry lists 29 T cell receptor beta chains sequenced from one sample in a study of T cell repertoires in aging, cancer and after chemotherapy. Amplification of TCR beta used genomic DNA extracted from peripheral blood. Rearranged V-D-J TRB sequences were amplified with a mixed TRB-A/B primer pool. TCRdb reprocessed the multiplex PCR reads with MiXCR, giving one entry per CDR3 protein. The table includes some 4,200 distinct CDR3 sequences, around 38% detected once. Sequencing was done on a sample of blood. The receptor source for this set is a human donor with a solid tumor.

The rearrangement links TRBV4-1 to TRBJ1-3; the D gene is possibly TRBD1 (5 bases). Trimming pared 1 base from V and 4 bases from J, leaving 5 bases between. Germline-derived CDR1 and CDR2 are MGHRA and YSYEKL. The CDR3 runs to 13 residues. CDR3 coding DNA: TGCGCCAGCAGCCAAGGACAGGGAAACACCATATATTTT. Translated: CASSQGQGNTIYF.

This chain joins TRBV6-1 and TRBJ1-3, with D possibly TRBD1 on 5 matching bases. The CDR3 length is 16 residues. V lost 6 bases, J lost 2 bases, and 17 bases lay in between. Germline-derived CDR1 and CDR2 are MNHNS and SASEGT. The CDR3 DNA is TGTGCCAGCAGACCGACTCAGGGTGGGGCTGGAAACACCATATATTTT. Encoded protein: CASRPTQGGAGNTIYF.

The chain combines TRBV20-1 with TRBJ2-1, with 8 bases fitting TRBD1. The V segment lost 6 bases and the J segment 4 bases; nucleotides outside the gene matches: 8. In germline, CDR1 is DFQATT, CDR2 SNEGSKA (reference sequence). This CDR3 has 14 amino acids. The CDR3 DNA reads as TGCAGTGCGAGAAGGCAGGGGGCTTACAATGAGCAGTTCTTC. Protein sequence: CSARRQGAYNEQFF.

This clonotype was counted a few times. V usage is TRBV5-5 and J usage is TRBJ1-5; D is uncertain. In germline, CDR1 is SGHKS, CDR2 YYEKEE (reference sequence). The V end lost 0 bases, the J end lost 0 bases, and 7 bases lay between the germline ends. This CDR3 spans 15 amino acids. This CDR3 reads CASSLGGHSNQPQHF. The CDR3 DNA reads as TGTGCCAGCAGCTTGGGCGGGCATAGCAATCAGCCCCAGCATTTT.

Concerning this clonotype itself: A much bigger clone sits one base away, suggesting this may be a read error. The chain has TRBV29-1 and TRBJ2-7; TRBD1 matches at 8 bases. CDR1 and CDR2 (germline): SQVTM, ANQGSEA. The CDR3 has 12 residues. CDR3 in amino acids: CSVEGTGYKQYF. As DNA, the CDR3 is TGCAGCGTTGAGGGGACAGGCTACAAGCAGTACTTC.

The rearrangement joins TRBV19 to TRBJ2-1; TRBD2 matches at 10 bases. The germline V gene encodes CDR1 LNHDA and CDR2 SQIVND (reference sequence). After removal of 3 bases from V and 4 bases from J, the junction contained 9 bases not matched to a gene. The CDR3 is made up of 17 amino acids. Here the CDR3 reads CASSIPFTSGTYNEQFF. The CDR3 DNA reads as TGTGCCAGTAGTATCCCATTTACTAGCGGGACTTACAATGAGCAGTTCTTC.

The genes are TRBV7-3 and TRBJ2-1, with 14 positions matching TRBD2. Germline CDR1 reads SGHTA; CDR2 reads FQGTGA. The CDR3 covers 16 residues. V was clipped by 6 bases and J by 9 bases; unmatched bases: 10. The CDR3 region is CASRLRTSGGPGEQFF. The CDR3, as DNA: TGTGCCAGCAGACTCCGGACTAGCGGGGGGCCGGGTGAGCAGTTCTTC.

The chain joins TRBV20-1 to TRBJ2-1; no firm D call. V was trimmed by 0 bases and J by 5 bases, leaving 14 bases between them. This CDR3 is built from 15 residues. Germline-derived CDR1 and CDR2 are DFQATT and SNEGSKA (reference sequence). CDR3 sequence: CSARDPRSPNNEQFF. CDR3 sequence (DNA): TGCAGTGCTAGAGATCCCCGGAGTCCGAACAATGAGCAGTTCTTC.

In this sample, this clonotype is medium-sized. This chain connects TRBV7-9 to TRBJ1-2; no definite D call. V was clipped by 1 base and J by 3 bases, with 0 bases between them. Germline V gives CDR1 SEHNR, CDR2 FQNEAQ (reference sequence). The CDR3 has 11 residues. The CDR3 sequence is CASSLDYGYTF. The CDR3 nucleotides are TGTGCCAGCAGCTTAGACTATGGCTACACCTTC.

The genes are TRBV7-2 and TRBJ2-3, with 14 bases aligning to TRBD2. Trimming took 5 bases from V and 1 from J; bases not matched to a gene: 8. CDR1 and CDR2 from the germline V gene are SGHTA and FQGNSA. This CDR3 is built from 18 residues. DNA of the CDR3: TGTGCCAGCAGCGGAGGACTAGCGGGAGGTGGTGGCACAGATACGCAGTATTTT. Amino acid sequence: CASSGGLAGGGGTDTQYF.

The chain has TRBV7-2 and TRBJ1-3, with D perhaps matching TRBD1 (5 bases). This CDR3 is 13 amino acids long. Germline CDR1 SGHTA, CDR2 FQGNSA. V lost 6 bases to trimming and J lost 4 bases, with 10 bases between them. CDR3 coding DNA: TGTGCCAGCAGTTGGGGCGCGGGAAACACCATATATTTT. Encoded protein: CASSWGAGNTIYF.

V and J are TRBV7-3 and TRBJ2-1; tentatively, D is TRBD1 (6 bases). The length of the CDR3 is 14 residues. V was clipped by 6 bases and J by 9 bases, with 18 bases between them. Germline V CDR1 and CDR2: SGHTA, FQGTGA. CDR3 in amino acids: CASSSGMGHSEQFF. CDR3 coding DNA: TGTGCCAGCAGTTCCGGGATGGGACATAGTGAGCAGTTCTTC.

The table lists this clonotype with a few counts. The chain recombines TRBV29-1 with TRBJ2-1; TRBD2 agrees at 13 bases. Trimming removed 7 bases from V and 5 bases from J; junction bases left unmatched: 5. The CDR3 runs 14 residues. CDR1 and CDR2 from the germline V gene are SQVTM and ANQGSEA. CDR3 DNA sequence: TGCAGCGCAACTAGCGGGAGGGTCGACAATGAGCAGTTCTTC. Its translation is CSATSGRVDNEQFF.

The table lists this clonotype with a few counts. The V gene is TRBV20-1, the J gene TRBJ2-7, with D perhaps matching TRBD1 (5 bases). The V gene's germline CDR1 is DFQATT and CDR2 SNEGSKA (reference sequence). CDR3 length equals 11 residues. V lost 7 bases to trimming and J lost 3 bases, with 10 bases between them. Here the CDR3 DNA reads TGCAGTGTAAGGGGCAGCTACGAGCAGTACTTC. This encodes CSVRGSYEQYF.

This clonotype appeared a few times. J is TRBJ1-1 and V is TRBV30; possibly TRBD1 for D (5 bases). Germline CDR1 and CDR2: GTSNPN and SVGIG (reference sequence). This CDR3 has 13 residues. V was trimmed by 2 bases and J by 4 bases, leaving 11 bases between them. The CDR3 DNA reads TGTGCCTGGAGTTTAGGGGATGGCACTGAAGCTTTCTTT. Its translation: CAWSLGDGTEAFF.

The chain is built from TRBV11-2 and TRBJ2-3; D ambiguous. In germline, CDR1 is SGHAT, CDR2 FQNNGV. Trimming removed 2 bases at V and 3 bases at J, with 0 bases between. This CDR3 has 11 amino acids. CDR3: CASSLTDTQYF. DNA for the CDR3: TGTGCCAGCAGCTTAACAGATACGCAGTATTTT. The complete variable domain, with remaining parts taken from reference TRBV11-2 and TRBJ2-3, reads EAGVAQSPRYKIIEKRQSVAFWCNPISGHATLYWYQQILGQGPKLLIQFQNNGVVDDSQLPKDRFSAERLKGVDSTLKIQPAKLEDSAVYLCASSLTDTQYFGPGTRLTVL.

The chain recombines TRBV6-5 with TRBJ2-3; D possibly corresponds to TRBD1 (5 bases). Germline V gene data show CDR1 as MNHEY and CDR2 as SVGAGI. V lost 6 bases to trimming and J lost 2 bases, with 18 bases between them. This CDR3 has 16 amino acids. The CDR3: CASSAARSGFTDTQYF. As DNA, the CDR3 is TGTGCCAGCAGCGCGGCTAGGTCAGGGTTCACAGATACGCAGTATTTT.

The V and J genes are TRBV6-2 or TRBV6-3 and TRBJ2-6, with D tentatively TRBD2 (5 bases). V was trimmed by 6 bases and J by 1 base, leaving 13 bases between them. The CDR3 runs to 16 residues. Germline V gene lookup returns CDR1 MNHEY and CDR2 SVGEGT. The CDR3 DNA follows: TGTGCCAGCAGACTAGGCGGAAGTTCTGGGGCCAACGTCCTGACTTTC. It translates to CASRLGGSSGANVLTF.

Judged by abundance, this clonotype is medium-sized. The V and J genes are TRBV7-9 and TRBJ2-7; 10 nucleotides line up with TRBD1. The CDR3 sequence is 14 residues long. Germline-derived CDR1 and CDR2 are SEHNR and FQNEAQ (reference sequence). V was pared by 5 bases and J by 6 bases, with 7 bases of the junction left unmatched. The chain's CDR3 is CASSNRDRGGEQYF. The CDR3 region has the DNA TGTGCCAGCAGCAATCGGGACAGGGGAGGCGAGCAGTACTTC.

A note on this clonotype: A junction boundary mismatches the germline segment, possibly from a read error. The chain couples TRBV6-5 to TRBJ1-4; D possibly corresponds to TRBD1 (5 bases). The length of the CDR3 is 15 residues. Looked up from germline, CDR1 is MNHEY and CDR2 is SVGAGI. As DNA, the CDR3 is TGTGCCATCAGTGAGTCTGGGCCTCTTTCCGGGGGACTGTTTTTT. Its protein product is CAISESGPLSGGLFF.

This chain connects TRBV20-1 to TRBJ1-2; no clear D gene. V was clipped by 0 bases and J by 8 bases, with 16 bases between them. The CDR3 is 14 residues long. CDR1 and CDR2 (germline): DFQATT, SNEGSKA (reference sequence). The CDR3 reads CSARDRAPGGGYTF. DNA of the CDR3: TGCAGTGCTAGAGATAGGGCCCCCGGAGGAGGCTACACCTTC.

This clonotype was detected only a few times. The rearrangement links TRBV6-2 or TRBV6-3 to TRBJ2-7; 11 bases are a match to TRBD2. From germline, CDR1 is MNHEY and CDR2 SVGEGT. V trimming: 5 bases; J trimming: 2 bases; junction bases outside the gene matches: 2. CDR3 length: 14 residues. The CDR3 region has the DNA TGTGCCAGCAGTCGGACTAGCGGGCCCTACGAGCAGTACTTC. As protein: CASSRTSGPYEQYF.

This clonotype was seen only a few times. The genes are TRBV5-1 and TRBJ1-1; unclear D gene. V shed 0 bases and J shed 1 base, with 16 bases lying between them. Germline CDR1 SGHRS, CDR2 YFSETQ. CDR3 length: 17 residues. CDR3 nucleotide sequence: TGCGCCAGCAGCTTGGCCATTGGGAATGTAGGGAACACTGAAGCTTTCTTT. Its protein product is CASSLAIGNVGNTEAFF.

The table lists this clonotype with a few counts. The rearrangement joins TRBV7-2 to TRBJ2-1; the D is unclear. Per the germline V gene, CDR1 is SGHTA and CDR2 is FQGNSA. The CDR3 runs to 16 residues. Trimming left V 5 bases short and J 4 bases short, with 18 bases between. The CDR3 bases are TGTGCCAGCAGCCTGAGGCCCAGGACCCTTTACAATGAGCAGTTCTTC. Translating gives CASSLRPRTLYNEQFF. Full variable domain (rest looked up from reference TRBV7-2 and TRBJ2-1): GAGVSQSPSNKVTEKGKDVELRCDPISGHTALYWYRQSLGQGLEFLIYFQGNSAPDKSGLPSDRFSAERTGGSVSTLTIQRTQQEDSAVYLCASSLRPRTLYNEQFFGPGTRLTVL.

The CDR3 DNA reads as TGTGCCAGCAGCCTCAGTGGGACAGGGAACTACTATGGCTACACCTTC. Its protein is CASSLSGTGNYYGYTF. The rearrangement links TRBV12-3 or TRBV12-4 to TRBJ1-2; 9 bases align to TRBD1. Unmatched junction bases numbered 11, after V lost 6 bases and J lost 3 bases. The CDR3 is 16 amino acids.

The chain recombines TRBV5-4 with TRBJ2-5; D is possibly TRBD1 (8 bases). CDR1 is SGHNT and CDR2 is YYREEE in the germline V gene (reference sequence). The CDR3 totals 16 residues. The V end was cut by 3 bases, the J end by 5 bases, with 20 bases between. The CDR3 here is CASSWALTGGGETQYF. CDR3 nucleotide sequence: TGTGCCAGCAGCTGGGCCCTAACAGGGGGAGGGGAGACCCAGTACTTC.

This clonotype was seen only a few times. The chain has TRBV7-2 and TRBJ2-7; a weak D match, TRBD1 (6 bases). The germline CDR1 and CDR2 sequences are SGHTA and FQGNSA. The V gene lost 6 bases and the J gene lost 0 bases, with 15 bases spanning the gap. CDR3 length: 15 residues. The CDR3, as DNA: TGTGCCAGCAGGGGCAGGGGAGCTTACTCCTACGAGCAGTACTTC. Translating it yields CASRGRGAYSYEQYF.

This clonotype was observed a handful of times. The chain carries TRBV19 and TRBJ2-7, with TRBD1 matching 9 bases. V trimming: 6 bases; J trimming: 4 bases; junction bases outside the gene matches: 10. This CDR3 has 15 amino acids. CDR1 LNHDA and CDR2 SQIVND come from the germline V gene (reference sequence). This CDR3 is CASSPNRGRGYEQYF. CDR3 in DNA: TGTGCCAGTAGCCCAAACAGGGGGCGCGGGTACGAGCAGTACTTC.

This clonotype is medium-sized by share. J is TRBJ1-6 and V is TRBV6-6; 8 nucleotides match TRBD1. From germline, CDR1 is MNHNY and CDR2 SVGAGI (reference sequence). The CDR3 length is 15 residues. V shed 5 bases, J shed 8 bases, and the junction held 8 bases outside the gene matches. CDR3 residues: CASSPPQTGDSPLHF. The DNA for the CDR3 is TGTGCCAGCAGTCCACCGCAGACAGGGGATTCACCCCTCCACTTT.